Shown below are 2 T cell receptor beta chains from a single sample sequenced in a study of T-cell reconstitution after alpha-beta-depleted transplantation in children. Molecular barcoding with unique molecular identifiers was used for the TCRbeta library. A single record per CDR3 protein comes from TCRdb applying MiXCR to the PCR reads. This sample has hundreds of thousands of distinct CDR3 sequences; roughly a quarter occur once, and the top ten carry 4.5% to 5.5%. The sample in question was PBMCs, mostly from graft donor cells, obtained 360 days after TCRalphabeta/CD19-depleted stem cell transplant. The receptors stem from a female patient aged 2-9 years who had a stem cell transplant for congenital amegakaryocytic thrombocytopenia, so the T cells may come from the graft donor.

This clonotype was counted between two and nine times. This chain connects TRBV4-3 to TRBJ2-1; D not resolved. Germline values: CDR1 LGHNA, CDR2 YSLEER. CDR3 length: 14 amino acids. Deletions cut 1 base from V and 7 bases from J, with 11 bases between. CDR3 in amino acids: CASSQVRLGNEQFF. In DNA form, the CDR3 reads TGCGCCAGCAGCCAAGTTCGACTTGGAAATGAGCAGTTCTTC.

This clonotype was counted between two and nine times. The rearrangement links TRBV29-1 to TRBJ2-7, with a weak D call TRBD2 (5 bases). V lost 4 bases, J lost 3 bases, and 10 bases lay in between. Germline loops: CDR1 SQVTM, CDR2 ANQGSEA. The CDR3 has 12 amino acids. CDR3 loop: CSVVGGSYEQYF. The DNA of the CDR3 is TGCAGCGTTGTGGGTGGGAGCTACGAGCAGTACTTC.